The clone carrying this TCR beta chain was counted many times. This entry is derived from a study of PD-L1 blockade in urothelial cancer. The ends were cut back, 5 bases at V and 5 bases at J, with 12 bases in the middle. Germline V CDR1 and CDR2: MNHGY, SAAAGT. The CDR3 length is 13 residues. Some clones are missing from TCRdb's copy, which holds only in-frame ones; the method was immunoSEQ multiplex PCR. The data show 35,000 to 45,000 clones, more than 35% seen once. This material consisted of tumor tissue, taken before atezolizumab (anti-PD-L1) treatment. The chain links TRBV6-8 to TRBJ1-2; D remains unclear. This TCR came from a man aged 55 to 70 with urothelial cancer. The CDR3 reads CASSDMGKYGYTF. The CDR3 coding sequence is TGTGCCAGCAGTGATATGGGGAAATATGGCTACACCTTC.